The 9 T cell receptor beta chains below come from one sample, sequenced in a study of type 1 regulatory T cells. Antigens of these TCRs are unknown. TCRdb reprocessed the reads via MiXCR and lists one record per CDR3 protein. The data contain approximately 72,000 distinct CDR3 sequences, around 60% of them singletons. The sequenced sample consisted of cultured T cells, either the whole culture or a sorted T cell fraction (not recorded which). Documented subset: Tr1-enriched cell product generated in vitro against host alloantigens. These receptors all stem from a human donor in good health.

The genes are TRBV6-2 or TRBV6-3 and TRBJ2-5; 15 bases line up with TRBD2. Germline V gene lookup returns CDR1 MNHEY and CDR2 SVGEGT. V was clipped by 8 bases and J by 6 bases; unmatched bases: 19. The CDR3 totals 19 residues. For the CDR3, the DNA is TGTGCCAGCCACAGGGGGCTGGAGGGACTAGCGGGAGGCTCGCAGACCCAGTACTTC. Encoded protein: CASHRGLEGLAGGSQTQYF.

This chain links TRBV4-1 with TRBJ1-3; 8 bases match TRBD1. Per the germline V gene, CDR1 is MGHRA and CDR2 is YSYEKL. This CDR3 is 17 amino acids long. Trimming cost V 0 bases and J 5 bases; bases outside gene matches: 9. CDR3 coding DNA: TGCGCCAGCAGCCAAGATCTCGGCAGGGGGCTACGAAACACCATATATTTT. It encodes CASSQDLGRGLRNTIYF.

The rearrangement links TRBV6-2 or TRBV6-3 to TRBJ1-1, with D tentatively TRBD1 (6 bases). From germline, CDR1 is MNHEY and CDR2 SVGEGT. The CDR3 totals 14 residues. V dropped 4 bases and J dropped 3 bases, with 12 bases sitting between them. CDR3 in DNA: TGTGCCAGCAGTTCAACGACAGGCTACACTGAAGCTTTCTTT. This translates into CASSSTTGYTEAFF.

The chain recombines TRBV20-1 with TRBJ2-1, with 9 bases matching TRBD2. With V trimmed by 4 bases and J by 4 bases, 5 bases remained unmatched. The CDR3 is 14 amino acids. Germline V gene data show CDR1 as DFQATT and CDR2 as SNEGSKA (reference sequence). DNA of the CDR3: TGCAGTGCTAAGGGACTAGCATTTTACAATGAGCAGTTCTTC. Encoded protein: CSAKGLAFYNEQFF.

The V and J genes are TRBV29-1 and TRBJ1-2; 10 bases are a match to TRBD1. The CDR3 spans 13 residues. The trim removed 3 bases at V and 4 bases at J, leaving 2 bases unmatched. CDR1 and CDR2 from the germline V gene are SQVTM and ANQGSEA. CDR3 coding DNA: TGCAGCGTTGATGACAGGGGGCTCTATGGCTACACCTTC. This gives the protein CSVDDRGLYGYTF.

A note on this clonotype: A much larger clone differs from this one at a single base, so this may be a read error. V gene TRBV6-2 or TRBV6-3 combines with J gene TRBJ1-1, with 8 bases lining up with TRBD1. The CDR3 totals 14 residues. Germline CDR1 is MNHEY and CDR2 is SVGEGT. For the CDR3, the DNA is TGTGCCGGCAGAACGACAGGGGCGGCGACTGAAGCTTTCTTT. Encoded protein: CAGRTTGAATEAFF.

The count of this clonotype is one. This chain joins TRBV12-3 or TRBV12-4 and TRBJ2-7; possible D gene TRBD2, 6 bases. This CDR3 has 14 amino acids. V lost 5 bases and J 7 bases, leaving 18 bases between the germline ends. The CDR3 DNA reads TGTGCCAGCAGTCTTAGCCGGGCTGGAGGGGAGCAGTACTTC. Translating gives CASSLSRAGGEQYF.

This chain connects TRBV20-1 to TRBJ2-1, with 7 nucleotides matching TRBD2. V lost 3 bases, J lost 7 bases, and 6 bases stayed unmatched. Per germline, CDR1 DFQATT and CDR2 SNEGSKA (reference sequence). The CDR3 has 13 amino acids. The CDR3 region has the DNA TGCAGTGCTAGGGGGGGGGAATGGAATGAGCAGTTCTTC. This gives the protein CSARGGEWNEQFF.

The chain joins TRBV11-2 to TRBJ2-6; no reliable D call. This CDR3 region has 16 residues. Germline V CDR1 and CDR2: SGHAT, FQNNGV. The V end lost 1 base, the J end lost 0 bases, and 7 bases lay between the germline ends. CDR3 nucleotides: TGTGCCAGCAGCTTAGTTCGAGCCTCTGGGGCCAACGTCCTGACTTTC. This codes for CASSLVRASGANVLTF.